Listed below are T cell receptor beta chains from one sample, sequenced in a study of blood T cell repertoires in COVID-19. Only in-frame clones appear in the TCRdb table, and some are missing; sequencing was by immunoSEQ multiplex PCR. Found here are approximately 64,000 clones, approximately 88% of them singletons; the top ten hold 43%. Sequencing used peripheral blood. Every receptor here comes from a woman aged 55-69 years with COVID-19, enrolled during active disease. The CDR3 runs from the conserved cysteine through the conserved F or W. A D gene is named only where the DNA matches it firmly. Expanded clones are given a class, and other clones once, few, many or no size at all.

d_gene	abundance	v_gene	j_gene	CDR3aa	CDR3nt
TRBD2	NA	TRBV2	TRBJ2-7	CASSEFSGRNYEQYF	TGTGCCAGCAGTGAATTTAGCGGGAGGAACTACGAGCAGTACTTC
NA	NA	TRBV24-1	TRBJ1-2	CATSGQGYGYTF	TGTGCCACCAGTGGGCAGGGCTACGGCTACACCTTC
TRBD1	NA	TRBV28	TRBJ1-2	CASSFATGGGDGYTF	TGTGCCAGCAGTTTTGCGACAGGGGGCGGCGATGGCTACACCTTC
NA	NA	TRBV5-6	TRBJ2-1	CASSLMGQLGSSYNEQFF	TGTGCCAGCAGCTTGATGGGTCAACTAGGGAGCTCCTACAATGAGCAGTTCTTC
NA	NA	TRBV18	TRBJ1-2	CASSPPQQDYRYTF	TGTGCCAGCTCTCCTCCCCAACAGGACTATCGCTACACCTTC
NA	NA	TRBV3-1/TRBV3-2	TRBJ1-6	CASSQDSRSPLHF	TGTGCCAGCAGCCAAGACTCCAGATCACCCCTCCACTTT
TRBD1	NA	TRBV5-1	TRBJ2-7	CASSLRTGETYEQYF	TGCGCCAGCAGCCTGAGGACAGGGGAAACCTACGAGCAGTACTTC
TRBD1	NA	TRBV7-8	TRBJ1-4	CASSLETGGHEKLFF	TGTGCCAGCAGCTTAGAGACAGGGGGGCATGAAAAACTGTTTTTT
NA	NA	TRBV5-1	TRBJ2-2	CASSLAGGETGELFF	TGCGCCAGCAGCTTGGCCGGCGGGGAAACCGGGGAGCTGTTTTTT
NA	once	TRBV28	TRBJ1-5	CASSSGDGNQPQHF	TGTGCCAGCAGTTCGGGGGATGGCAATCAGCCCCAGCATTTT
NA	NA	TRBV7-9	TRBJ2-7	CASSPRGLFEQYF	TGTGCCAGCAGCCCCCGAGGTTTGTTCGAGCAGTACTTC
TRBD1	NA	TRBV11-3	TRBJ1-6	CASSPDRGEGPLHF	TGTGCCAGCAGCCCAGACAGGGGGGAAGGGCCCCTCCACTTT
NA	NA	TRBV6-6	TRBJ2-7	CASTSRTAFYEQYF	TGTGCCAGCACCTCCCGGACAGCATTCTACGAGCAGTACTTC
NA	NA	TRBV5-1	TRBJ1-1	CASSSGVVPEAFF	TGCGCCAGCAGCTCAGGCGTGGTGCCTGAAGCTTTCTTT
TRBD1	NA	TRBV6-5	TRBJ1-6	CASIQDRAGNSPLHF	TGTGCCAGCATCCAGGACAGGGCCGGGAATTCACCCCTCCACTTT
NA	once	TRBV21-1	TRBJ1-4	CASGQLNEKLFF	TGTGCCAGCGGACAGCTTAATGAAAAACTGTTTTTT
TRBD1	NA	TRBV7-2	TRBJ2-3	CASSSYRGDTQYF	TGTGCCAGCAGCTCCTACAGGGGAGATACGCAGTATTTT
NA	NA	TRBV6-2/TRBV6-3	TRBJ2-7	CASSWRPTDLSYEQYF	TGTGCCAGCAGTTGGAGGCCAACAGACCTTTCCTACGAGCAGTACTTC
TRBD2	NA	TRBV28	TRBJ2-2	CASTGRVVGELFF	TGTGCCAGCACCGGGAGGGTTGTCGGGGAGCTGTTTTTT
NA	NA	TRBV12-5	TRBJ2-2	CASGPSTVAITGELFF	TGTGCTAGTGGCCCCTCGACGGTAGCGATAACCGGGGAGCTGTTTTTT
NA	NA	TRBV7-2	TRBJ1-2	CASRGQSDYGYTF	TGTGCCAGCAGAGGACAGTCGGACTATGGCTACACCTTC
NA	NA	TRBV5-1	TRBJ2-5	CASSRTTDGETQYF	TGCGCCAGCAGCCGAACTACGGATGGGGAGACCCAGTACTTC
NA	NA	TRBV6-2/TRBV6-3	TRBJ1-2	CASSSLPTGFNYGYTF	TGTGCCAGCAGTTCTCTCCCGACGGGGTTTAACTATGGCTACACCTTC